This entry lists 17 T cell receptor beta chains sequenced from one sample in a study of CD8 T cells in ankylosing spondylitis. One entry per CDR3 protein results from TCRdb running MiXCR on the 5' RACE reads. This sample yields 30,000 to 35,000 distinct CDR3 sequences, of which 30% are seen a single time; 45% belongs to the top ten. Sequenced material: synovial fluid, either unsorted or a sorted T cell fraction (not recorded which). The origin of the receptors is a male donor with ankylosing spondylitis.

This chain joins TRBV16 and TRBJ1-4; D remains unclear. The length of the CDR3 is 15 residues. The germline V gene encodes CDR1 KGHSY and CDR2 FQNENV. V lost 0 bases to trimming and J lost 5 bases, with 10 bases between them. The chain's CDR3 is CASSQSSRLNEKLFF. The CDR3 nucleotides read TGTGCCAGCAGCCAATCTAGCAGATTAAATGAAAAACTGTTTTTT.

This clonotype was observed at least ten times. The CDR3: CATVGQCTDTQYF. CDR3 in DNA: TGCGCCACAGTGGGGCAGTGCACAGATACGCAGTATTTT. This chain joins TRBV23-1 and TRBJ2-3; maybe TRBD1 (5 bases). TRBV23-1 is an open reading frame, and its role is uncertain. V lost 10 bases, J lost 1 base, and 12 bases lay in between. The CDR3 is 13 amino acids.

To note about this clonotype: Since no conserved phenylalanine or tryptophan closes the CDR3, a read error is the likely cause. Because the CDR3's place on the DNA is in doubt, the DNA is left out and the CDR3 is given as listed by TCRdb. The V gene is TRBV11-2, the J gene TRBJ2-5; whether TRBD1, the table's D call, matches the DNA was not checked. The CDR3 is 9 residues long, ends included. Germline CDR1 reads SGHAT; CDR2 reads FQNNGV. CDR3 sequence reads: CASSWGTGT.

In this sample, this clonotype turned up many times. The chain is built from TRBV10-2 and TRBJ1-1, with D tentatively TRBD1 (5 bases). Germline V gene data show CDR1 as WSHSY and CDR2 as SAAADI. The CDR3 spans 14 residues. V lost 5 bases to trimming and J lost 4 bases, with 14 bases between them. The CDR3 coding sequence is TGCGCCAGCAGTTACGGGCGGGGCTCCACTGAAGCTTTCTTT. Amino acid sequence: CASSYGRGSTEAFF.

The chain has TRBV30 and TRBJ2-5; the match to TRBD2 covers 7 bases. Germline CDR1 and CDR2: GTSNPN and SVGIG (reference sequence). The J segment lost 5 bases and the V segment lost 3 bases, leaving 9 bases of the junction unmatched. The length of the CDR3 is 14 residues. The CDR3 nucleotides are TGTGCCTGGAGGGCCCCGGGAGGAAGTGAGACCCAGTACTTC. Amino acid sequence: CAWRAPGGSETQYF.

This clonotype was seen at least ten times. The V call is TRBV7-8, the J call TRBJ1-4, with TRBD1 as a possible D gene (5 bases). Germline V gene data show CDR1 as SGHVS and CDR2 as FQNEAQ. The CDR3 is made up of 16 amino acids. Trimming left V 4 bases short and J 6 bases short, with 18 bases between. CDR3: CASSSVPTAGHEKLFF. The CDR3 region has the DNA TGTGCCAGCAGCTCTGTTCCGACAGCTGGTCATGAAAAACTGTTTTTT. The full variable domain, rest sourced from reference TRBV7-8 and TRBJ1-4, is GAGVSQSPRYKVAKRGQDVALRCDPISGHVSLFWYQQALGQGPEFLTYFQNEAQLDKSGLPSDRFFAERPEGSVSTLKIQRTQQEDSAVYLCASSSVPTAGHEKLFFGSGTQLSVL.

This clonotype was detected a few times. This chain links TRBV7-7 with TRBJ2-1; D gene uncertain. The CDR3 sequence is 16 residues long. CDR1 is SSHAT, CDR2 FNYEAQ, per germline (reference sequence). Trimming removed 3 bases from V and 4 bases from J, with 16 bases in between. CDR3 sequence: CASSLVPHSLYNEQFF. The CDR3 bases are TGTGCCAGCAGCTTGGTCCCACACTCGCTATACAATGAGCAGTTCTTC.

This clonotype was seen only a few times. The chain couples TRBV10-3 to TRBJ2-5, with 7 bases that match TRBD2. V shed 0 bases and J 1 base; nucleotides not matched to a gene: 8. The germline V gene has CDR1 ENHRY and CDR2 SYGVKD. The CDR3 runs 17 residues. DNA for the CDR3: TGTGCCATCAGTGAGTCGGCGGTAGCGGGCTTCCAAGAGACCCAGTACTTC. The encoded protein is CAISESAVAGFQETQYF.

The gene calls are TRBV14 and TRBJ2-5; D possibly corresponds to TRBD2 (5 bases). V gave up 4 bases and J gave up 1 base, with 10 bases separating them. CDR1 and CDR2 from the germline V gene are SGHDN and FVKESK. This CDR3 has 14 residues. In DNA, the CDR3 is TGTGCCAGCAGCCGGCGGGCAGGCCAAGAGACCCAGTACTTC. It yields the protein CASSRRAGQETQYF.

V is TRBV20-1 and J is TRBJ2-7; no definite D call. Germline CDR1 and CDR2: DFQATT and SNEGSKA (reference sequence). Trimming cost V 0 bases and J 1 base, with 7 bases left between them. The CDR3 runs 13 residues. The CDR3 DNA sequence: TGCAGTGCTAGAGAGGGTTATTCCTACGAGCAGTACTTC. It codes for CSAREGYSYEQYF.

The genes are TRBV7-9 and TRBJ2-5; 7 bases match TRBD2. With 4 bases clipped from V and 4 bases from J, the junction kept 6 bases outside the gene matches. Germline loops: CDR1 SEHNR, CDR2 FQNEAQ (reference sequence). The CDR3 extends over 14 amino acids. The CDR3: CASSYSGGRETQYF. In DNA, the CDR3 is TGTGCCAGCAGCTACTCGGGCGGGAGAGAGACCCAGTACTTC.

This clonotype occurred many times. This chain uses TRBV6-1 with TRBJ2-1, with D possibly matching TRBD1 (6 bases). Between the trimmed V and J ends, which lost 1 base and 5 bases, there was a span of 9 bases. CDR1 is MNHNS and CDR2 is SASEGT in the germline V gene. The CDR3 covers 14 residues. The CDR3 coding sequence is TGTGCCAGCAGTGAAGGACAGGAAAACAATGAGCAGTTCTTC. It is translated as CASSEGQENNEQFF.

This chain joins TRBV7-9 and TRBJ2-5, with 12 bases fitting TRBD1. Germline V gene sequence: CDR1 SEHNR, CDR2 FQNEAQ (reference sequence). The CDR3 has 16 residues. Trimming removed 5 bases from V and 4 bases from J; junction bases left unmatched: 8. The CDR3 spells CASSPPGTGGRETQYF. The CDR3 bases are TGTGCCAGCAGCCCCCCGGGGACAGGGGGCCGAGAGACCCAGTACTTC.

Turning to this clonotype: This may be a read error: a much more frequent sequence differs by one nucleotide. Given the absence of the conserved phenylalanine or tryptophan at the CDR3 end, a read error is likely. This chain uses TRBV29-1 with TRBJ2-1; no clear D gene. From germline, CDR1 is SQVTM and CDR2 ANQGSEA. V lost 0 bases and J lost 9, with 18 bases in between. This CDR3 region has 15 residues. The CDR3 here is CSVEDFLGTAREQFI. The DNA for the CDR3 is TGCAGCGTTGAAGATTTTCTTGGCACTGCCCGTGAGCAGTTCATC.

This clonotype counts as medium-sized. The CDR3 here is CASSQDPGSRMHQPQHF. The CDR3, as DNA: TGCGCCAGCAGCCAAGACCCGGGGTCGAGGATGCATCAGCCCCAGCATTTT. The V and J genes are TRBV4-1 and TRBJ1-5; no firm D call. V lost 0 bases, J lost 5 bases, and 17 bases lay in between. Germline V gives CDR1 MGHRA, CDR2 YSYEKL. This CDR3 is 17 amino acids long.

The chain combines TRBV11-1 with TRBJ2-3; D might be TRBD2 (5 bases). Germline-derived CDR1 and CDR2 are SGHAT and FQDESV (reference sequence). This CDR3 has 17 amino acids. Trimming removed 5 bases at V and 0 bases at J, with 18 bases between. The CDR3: CASSGRETFTSTDTQYF. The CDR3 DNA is TGTGCCAGCAGCGGACGGGAAACGTTTACTAGCACAGATACGCAGTATTTT.

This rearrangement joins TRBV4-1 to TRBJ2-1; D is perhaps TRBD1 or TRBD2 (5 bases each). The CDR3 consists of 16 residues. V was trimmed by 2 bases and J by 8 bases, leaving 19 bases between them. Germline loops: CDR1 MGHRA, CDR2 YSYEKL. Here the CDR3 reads CASSQNMGKGTDEQFF. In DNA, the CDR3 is TGCGCCAGCAGCCAAAATATGGGTAAGGGGACCGATGAGCAGTTCTTC.